Sequencing of this T cell receptor beta chain was carried out in a study of T-cell memory formation after mild COVID-19. Regarding the study as a whole: Contracting clones, day 15 to 85, had balanced CD4/CD8, and later expanders favored CD4+.

At least ten counts were recorded for this clonotype. No antigen is known for it. TCRdb processed the 5' RACE reads anew with MiXCR; each CDR3 protein has one entry. Of roughly 620,000 distinct CDR3 sequences listed, roughly 18% are singletons. The TCR comes from an adult woman who had mild COVID-19 (a few samples of this study predate the infection). Cell type and time point are not known. Material for sequencing was PBMCs or a T cell subset sorted from them (not recorded which).

DNA for the CDR3: TGTGCCAGCAGCTTGGGGGTAACTAATGAAAAACTGTTTTTT. As protein: CASSLGVTNEKLFF. V and J are TRBV7-9 and TRBJ1-4; tentative D call: TRBD1 (5 bases). V shed 3 bases and J shed 1 base, with 6 bases lying between them. Germline assignment: CDR1 SEHNR and CDR2 FQNEAQ (reference sequence). The CDR3 is made up of 14 amino acids.